This TCR beta chain emerged from a study of blood T cell repertoires in COVID-19 (dated by TCRdb to 2020 to 2022). In terms of the full investigation: Samples covering the acute and convalescent phases of COVID-19 were provided by collaborators in the United States, Italy and Spain. The prospective study material was composed of cDNA or gDNA derived from T cells, B-cell-depleted T cells, or PBMCs. Subjects who had been exposed to COVID-19, were actively infected with it, or had recovered from it provided the deeply sampled blood TCRbeta repertoires that made up the dataset. The repertoires were released in a freely available public database meant as a resource for research on the immune response to SARS-CoV-2. The samples were drawn from two sources: the first 160 participants of the ongoing ImmuneRACE study, and 1,254 subjects contributed by 6 global collaborators. Nearly every sample came with metadata listing a de-identified subject ID, COVID-19 status, age in years and sex. Where available, HLA class I and class II types were taken from metadata supplied by the sample provider and were not determined by assay-based typing. Results the study describes overall, beyond this receptor: How much clinical and demographic metadata was included differed by source and by participant, and the metadata was provided uncurated.

The junction shows trimming of 5 bases on V and 8 bases on J, and the gene matches do not reach 9 bases of it. CDR1 and CDR2 were assigned from the germline V gene (reference sequence) as MNHEY and SMNVEV. Taken from cysteine to phenylalanine, the CDR3 has 15 residues. Kept here is only the CDR3 DNA, which spans 45 bases and is read in frame from base 1. Participants in the prospective study were aged roughly 18 to 89 years, lived in 20 to 25 United States geographic areas, and enrolled through a virtual design. In the prospective study, cohorts were assigned on the basis of participant-reported clinical history obtained from a screening survey and a study questionnaire. Exposed participants were defined as having been in contact with someone with a PCR-confirmed or clinician-diagnosed COVID-19 case within 2 weeks of study entry. Each participant in the prospective study had whole blood, serum and a nasopharyngeal or oropharyngeal swab collected by mobile phlebotomists. Additional blood draws and questionnaires over an approximately two-month period could optionally be provided by prospective study participants. Before DNA extraction, prospective study blood samples were shipped either frozen or at room temperature.

TCRbeta CDR3 regions were amplified from genomic DNA using the immunoSEQ Assay, a bias-controlled multiplex PCR. The original pipeline was this. The number of nucleated cells in each sample was estimated from the amplification of reference gene primers within the assay. Sequence reads were collapsed and filtered to measure the absolute abundance of every unique TCRbeta CDR3 rearrangement. For each sample, productive Simpson clonality was calculated as the square root of Simpson's diversity index over productive rearrangements. Drawn from immuneACCESS, this table holds only the in-frame rearrangements with V and J called that TCRdb kept. Clones are partly lost; checked studies trace under half to an unresolved V gene and leave the rest unexplained. From that table come the V and J calls and clone size; the DNA was used to work out D and trimming. The sample data list 120,000 to 150,000 clones, and about 80% of these were observed just once. Jointly, the top ten make up 1.5% to 2% of the sample.

Of note for this clone: The antigen it recognizes is unknown. Within one base of it there is no much larger clone, and no base qualities were kept.

The sequencing sample was made of PBMCs or T cells enriched from blood (not recorded which). This clonotype originated in a woman under 30 who had been exposed to COVID-19. The rearranged segments are TRBV27 and TRBJ2-1; a stretch of 10 junction bases matches TRBD2. The base sequence is TGTGCCAGCAGTCCGACGCCGACTAGCGGGCATGAGCAGTTCTTC. It is translated as CASSPTPTSGHEQFF.